The clone carrying this TCR beta chain was recorded at least ten times. Antigen unknown. Assembly of TCR beta libraries relied on iRepertoire HTBI primers together with Arm-PCR of CDR3 regions. TCRdb processed the multiplex PCR reads anew with MiXCR; each CDR3 protein has one entry. This table holds 500,000 or so distinct CDR3 sequences, around 15% found once. The data were taken from a study of regulatory T cells in long-lasting Graves disease. The CDR3 sequence is 16 residues long. Germline CDR1 is MDHEN and CDR2 is SYDVKM. V was pared by 5 bases and J by 0 bases, with 7 bases of the junction left unmatched. Study-level points and caveats: Persistent patients shared more public clonotypes (approximately 2,500) than new patients (just under 1,000).

Indicated time point: newly diagnosed GD, antithyroid drugs for less than 3 months. PBMCs were the source of the RNA used for TCR sequencing. These data are also associated with another study on T cells in Graves' hyperthyroidism and ophthalmopathy.

The source was peripheral blood mononuclear cells (PBMCs), collected at new diagnosis, from a patient treated with antithyroid drugs. The rearrangement uses TRBV28 and TRBJ1-5; 7 bases agree with TRBD1. This TCR derives from a woman aged 45-65 years with Graves disease. The CDR3 sequence is CASSPPRGDSNQPQHF. DNA for the CDR3: TGTGCCAGCAGTCCTCCCAGGGGGGATAGCAATCAGCCCCAGCATTTT.